Listed below are T cell receptor beta chains from one sample, sequenced in a study of regulatory T cells in long-lasting Graves disease. TCRdb analysed the multiplex PCR reads with MiXCR anew, one entry per CDR3 protein. The sample records fewer than 400,000 distinct CDR3 sequences, less than 20% being singletons. Sample: peripheral blood mononuclear cells (PBMCs), taken when the disease was refractory, from a patient treated with antithyroid drugs. The source is a female donor with Graves disease. Each CDR3 is given with its conserved first and last residue. A D gene is named only where the DNA matches it firmly. Some rows mark clone size as missing; the rest say once, few, many or name a class of expanded clone.

d_call,v_call,clone_size,cdr3_aa
.,TRBV7-9,.,CASSLPAHGQYF
TRBD1,TRBV4-1,many,CASSHGTGKTYEQYF
TRBD2,TRBV6-1,.,CASNRLAGVTGELFF
.,TRBV6-1,many,CASRTTGRETQYF
TRBD2,TRBV12-3/TRBV12-4,many,CASTIGGARDIQYF
TRBD1,TRBV2,medium-sized,CASSSRQGVSYEQYF
.,TRBV24-1,.,CATSTGNTEAFF
.,TRBV6-1,many,CASSRQTGNTEAFF
.,TRBV6-2/TRBV6-3,many,CASSYSEGNQPQHF
.,TRBV12-3/TRBV12-4,many,CASSFGGANYGYTF
.,TRBV4-2,.,CASSQGYGLGEAFF
.,TRBV6-1,.,CASGRDYGYTF
.,TRBV3-1,many,CASSLRQADRYTF
.,TRBV6-1,many,CASRLAVRGNQPQHF
.,TRBV28,few,CASSFWGRISTDTQYF
.,TRBV10-3,.,CANSPPVDTEAFF
TRBD2,TRBV6-2/TRBV6-3,few,CASSQIGTSGIYEQYF
.,TRBV7-2,.,CASSARRDLPSYEQYF
TRBD2,TRBV6-5,many,CASSYLRGRAGKETQYF
.,TRBV6-1,many,CASRVSHDSPLHF
.,TRBV30,.,CALASNPAEKLFF
.,TRBV28,many,CASSSSPGRNYGYTF
.,TRBV12-3/TRBV12-4,few,CASSYNTYEQYF
TRBD2,TRBV6-1,.,CASTVTSGSFVSTDTQYF
.,TRBV29-1,.,CSAESVLGNYGYTF
TRBD2,TRBV5-1,.,CASSPGRAGGEQYF
.,TRBV18,few,CASSPTQQGWYGYTF
.,TRBV7-2,.,CASSLALAGGGGYTF
.,TRBV28,many,CASSRSRATVKNIQYF
.,TRBV7-6,once,CASSLSQVDTQYF
.,TRBV18,.,CASSPYQGRQGETQYF
.,TRBV19,.,CASSIGPGAETQYF
.,TRBV11-2,many,CASSQAVASTGELFF
TRBD1,TRBV7-2,few,CASSPDRVSGNTIYF
.,TRBV6-1,.,CASSDPFGAYEQYF
TRBD1,TRBV19,few,CASSQGQGPQETQYF
TRBD2,TRBV28,many,CASSWTSGSGEQYF
.,TRBV2,many,CASMVESNSNQPQHF
.,TRBV9,.,CASSSGGGNEKLFF
.,TRBV7-8,many,CASSLAYPSGELFF
.,TRBV19,few,CASTQHQSNTEAFF
.,TRBV6-2/TRBV6-3,few,CASSYAGTGELFF
.,TRBV6-2/TRBV6-3,many,CASSESYAETQYF
TRBD2,TRBV20-1,few,CSARVMLAGISYEQYF
.,TRBV7-9,few,CASSLRGEHLNEKLFF
TRBD1,TRBV28,many,CASSRGQGQYGYTF
.,TRBV14,many,CASSLYSTRVEKLFF
.,TRBV29-1,few,CSVEVTYEQYF